These 14 T cell receptor beta chains were all obtained from the same sample, sequenced in a study of blood T cell repertoires in COVID-19. Profiling relied on immunoSEQ multiplex PCR, and the TCRdb table lists in-frame clones only, not all of them. The sample lists hundreds of thousands of clones; roughly 80% were seen once. The sample was peripheral blood. The source of these receptors is a woman aged 40 to 50 with active or convalescent COVID-19.

V gene TRBV13 combines with J gene TRBJ1-2, with TRBD1 identical over 9 bases. This CDR3 has 15 residues. V trimming: 0 bases; J trimming: 3 bases; junction bases outside the gene matches: 2. From germline, CDR1 is PRHDT and CDR2 FYEKMQ (reference sequence). The CDR3 sequence is CASSLGTGGHYGYTF. CDR3 nucleotides: TGTGCCAGCAGCTTAGGGACAGGGGGACACTATGGCTACACCTTC.

The chain joins TRBV2 to TRBJ1-2, with D perhaps TRBD1 (5 bases). V shed 5 bases and J shed 8 bases, with 12 bases lying between them. Germline V gives CDR1 SNHLY, CDR2 FYNNEI. The CDR3 covers 12 residues. The CDR3 sequence is CASSTQTAGYTF. The CDR3, as DNA: TGTGCCAGCAGTACGCAGACAGCGGGCTACACCTTC.

The J gene is TRBJ2-7, the V gene TRBV27; D is perhaps TRBD1 (5 bases). Germline V CDR1 and CDR2: MNHEY, SMNVEV (reference sequence). The CDR3 consists of 15 residues. Trimming shortened V by 3 bases and J by 0 bases, and 12 bases separated the two germline ends. CDR3 DNA: TGTGCCAGCAGTTTGGTGGGGCTGAGCTCCTACGAGCAGTACTTC. This translates into CASSLVGLSSYEQYF.

The rearrangement joins TRBV9 to TRBJ1-2, with D possibly matching TRBD1 (5 bases). This CDR3 region has 16 residues. V was trimmed by 3 bases and J by 0 bases, leaving 15 bases between them. Germline CDR1 is SGDLS and CDR2 is YYNGEE. The DNA for the CDR3 is TGTGCCAGCAGCGCGACCATTGCAGGGACTAACTATGGCTACACCTTC. Protein product: CASSATIAGTNYGYTF.

The chain uses TRBV5-4 and TRBJ2-1, with 10 bases lining up with TRBD1. The CDR3 consists of 15 residues. Trimming cost V 3 bases and J 6 bases; bases outside gene matches: 6. Germline assignment: CDR1 SGHNT and CDR2 YYREEE (reference sequence). CDR3: CASSSRDRGFNEQFF. The CDR3 nucleotides are TGTGCCAGCAGCTCCCGGGACAGGGGTTTCAATGAGCAGTTCTTC.

The rearrangement uses TRBV19 and TRBJ2-7; D is possibly TRBD1 (7 bases). The ends were cut back, 4 bases at V and 1 base at J, with 20 bases in the middle. Germline V CDR1 and CDR2: LNHDA, SQIVND (reference sequence). The CDR3 length is 17 residues. In nucleotides, the CDR3 is TGTGCCAGTAGTACCACTCAGAGGACAGGAGGGTCCTACGAGCAGTACTTC. It translates to CASSTTQRTGGSYEQYF.

J is TRBJ1-1 and V is TRBV5-6; TRBD1 aligns across 9 bases. The CDR3 length is 15 residues. J was trimmed by 4 bases and V by 4 bases; bases with no gene match: 8. Per the germline V gene, CDR1 is SGHDT and CDR2 is YYEEEE. CDR3 sequence: CASSKRTGAGTEAFF. CDR3 nucleotides: TGTGCCAGCAGCAAGCGGACAGGGGCGGGCACTGAAGCTTTCTTT.

J is TRBJ1-5 and V is TRBV15; unclear D gene. V dropped 5 bases and J dropped 3 bases, with 14 bases sitting between them. Germline V gives CDR1 LNHNV, CDR2 YYDKDF (reference sequence). This CDR3 has 15 amino acids. The CDR3 spells CATSPRLWANQPQHF. Written as DNA, the CDR3 is TGTGCCACCAGCCCTCGCCTATGGGCCAATCAGCCCCAGCATTTT.

The chain carries TRBV27 and TRBJ1-2, with D tentatively TRBD1 (6 bases). V was pared by 1 base and J by 7 bases, with 13 bases between. The CDR3 length is 14 residues. Germline V gene sequence: CDR1 MNHEY, CDR2 SMNVEV (reference sequence). CDR3 loop: CASSLLGGGSGYTF. As DNA, the CDR3 is TGTGCCAGCAGTTTATTGGGAGGGGGTAGTGGCTACACCTTC.

CDR3 DNA: TGTGCCAGCAGCTCGGGACAGGGGGCGCCCAATGAGCAGTTCTTC. It translates to CASSSGQGAPNEQFF. The chain recombines TRBV7-2 with TRBJ2-1; 12 positions match TRBD1. After removal of 4 bases from V and 6 bases from J, the junction contained 4 bases not matched to a gene. The CDR3 spans 15 residues. Looked up from germline, CDR1 is SGHTA and CDR2 is FQGNSA.

V gene TRBV28 combines with J gene TRBJ2-1; 16 bases map to TRBD2. The CDR3 sequence is 16 residues long. Trimming removed 6 bases from V and 8 bases from J; junction bases left unmatched: 7. Germline V gives CDR1 MDHEN, CDR2 SYDVKM. The CDR3 here is CASRIPGLAGGHEQFF. The DNA of the CDR3 is TGTGCCAGCAGGATACCGGGACTAGCGGGGGGGCATGAGCAGTTCTTC.

The chain is built from TRBV3-1 (or the pseudogene TRBV3-2) and TRBJ1-1, with a possible D match to TRBD1 (6 bases). V was cut by 1 base and J by 1 base, with 13 bases left in between. Germline CDR1 and CDR2: LGHDT and YNNKEL (reference sequence). The CDR3 is 16 residues long. CDR3 protein: CASSQGARGPNTEAFF. CDR3 bases: TGTGCCAGCAGCCAAGGTGCCAGGGGACCGAACACTGAAGCTTTCTTT.

This clone is a singleton in its sample. The rearrangement uses TRBV15 and TRBJ2-1; 12 bases map to TRBD2. With V trimmed by 6 bases and J by 4 bases, 4 bases remained unmatched. The CDR3 runs to 15 residues. Germline assignment: CDR1 LNHNV and CDR2 YYDKDF (reference sequence). The CDR3 DNA follows: TGTGCCACCAGGTCTAGCGGGAGGGCGTACAATGAGCAGTTCTTC. Residues: CATRSSGRAYNEQFF.

The rearrangement joins TRBV7-2 to TRBJ1-1; D gene uncertain. The germline gives CDR1 SGHTA, CDR2 FQGNSA. V gave up 4 bases and J gave up 4 bases, with 10 bases separating them. This CDR3 comprises 13 residues. This CDR3 reads CASSSYTGTEAFF. As DNA, the CDR3 is TGTGCCAGCAGCTCATACACGGGCACTGAAGCTTTCTTT.